A single T cell receptor (beta chain) is shown here with its context. Its target is unknown. Sorting that relied on CD45RO/CCR7/CD25/CD127/CD95/CD27 yielded CD4+ naive, central memory, regulatory and stem cell-like memory cells. Purity (above 95%) was reached by all sorted populations. V was cut by 7 bases and J by 0 bases, with 12 bases left in between. Germline CDR1 MNHEY, CDR2 SMNVEV (reference sequence). The CDR3 extends over 14 amino acids. The isolated RNA, all of it, was reverse transcribed, so expressed TCRB transcripts were what got sequenced. Using immunoSEQ multiplex PCR, the repertoire was profiled, and TCRdb retains in-frame clones only, with some absent. The sample lists about 280,000 clones, about 15% occurring once. The data stem from a study of beta chain features in type 1 diabetes. The study's findings and limits: TCRB CDR3s from Type 1 diabetes patients were moderately but significantly shorter in all four CD4+ subsets.

The rearrangement joins TRBV27 to TRBJ1-1; D unresolved. Source material: naive CD4+ T cells from blood. The clonotype originates from a man aged 18 to 29 with type 1 diabetes. CDR3 in amino acids: CASMTDRLNTEAFF. The CDR3 DNA reads TGTGCCAGCATGACTGACCGTTTGAACACTGAAGCTTTCTTT.